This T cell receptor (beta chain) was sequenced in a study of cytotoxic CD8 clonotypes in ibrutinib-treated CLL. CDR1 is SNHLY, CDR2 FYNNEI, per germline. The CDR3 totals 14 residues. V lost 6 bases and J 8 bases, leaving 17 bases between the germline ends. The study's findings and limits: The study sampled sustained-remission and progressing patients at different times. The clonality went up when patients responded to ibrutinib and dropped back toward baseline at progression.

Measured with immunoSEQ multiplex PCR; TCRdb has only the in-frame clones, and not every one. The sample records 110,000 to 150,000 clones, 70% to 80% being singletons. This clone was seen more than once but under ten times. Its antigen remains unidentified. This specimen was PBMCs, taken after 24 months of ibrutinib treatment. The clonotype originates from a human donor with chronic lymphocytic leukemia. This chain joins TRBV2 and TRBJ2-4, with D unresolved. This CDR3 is CASRPEQSIDIQYF. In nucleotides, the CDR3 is TGTGCCAGCAGGCCCGAACAATCGATAGACATTCAGTACTTC.